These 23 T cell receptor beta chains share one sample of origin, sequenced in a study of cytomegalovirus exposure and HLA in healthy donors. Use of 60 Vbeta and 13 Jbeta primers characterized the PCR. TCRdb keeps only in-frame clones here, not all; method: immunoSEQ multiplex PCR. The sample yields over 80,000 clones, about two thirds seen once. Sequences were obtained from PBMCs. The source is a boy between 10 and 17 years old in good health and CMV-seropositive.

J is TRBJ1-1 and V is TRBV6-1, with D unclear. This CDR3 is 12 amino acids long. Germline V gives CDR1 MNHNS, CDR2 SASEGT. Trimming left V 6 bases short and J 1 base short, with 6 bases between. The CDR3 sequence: CASSPSNTEAFF. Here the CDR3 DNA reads TGTGCCAGCAGCCCCTCGAACACTGAAGCTTTCTTT.

The CDR3 DNA reads TGTGCCAGCAGCCGTAAAGATGTAATTTCGACAGTCAGCGAAGCTTTCTTT. Translation gives CASSRKDVISTVSEAFF. V usage is TRBV13 and J usage is TRBJ1-1; perhaps TRBD1 as D (5 bases). This CDR3 has 17 amino acids. V was cut by 5 bases and J by 8 bases, with 27 bases left in between. The V gene's germline CDR1 is PRHDT and CDR2 FYEKMQ (reference sequence).

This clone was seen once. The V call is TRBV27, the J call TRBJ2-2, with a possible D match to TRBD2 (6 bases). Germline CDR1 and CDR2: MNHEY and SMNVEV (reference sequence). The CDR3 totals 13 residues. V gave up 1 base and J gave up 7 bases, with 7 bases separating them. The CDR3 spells CASSLWGDGELFF. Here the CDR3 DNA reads TGTGCCAGCAGTTTATGGGGGGACGGGGAGCTGTTTTTT.

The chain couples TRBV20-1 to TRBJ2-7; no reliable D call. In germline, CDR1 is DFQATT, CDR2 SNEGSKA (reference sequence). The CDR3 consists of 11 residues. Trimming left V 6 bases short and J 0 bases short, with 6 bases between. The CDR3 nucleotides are TGCAGTGCAGTTAGCTCCTACGAGCAGTACTTC. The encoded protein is CSAVSSYEQYF.

CDR3 region: CASSQVGAYSYEQYF. The CDR3 DNA follows: TGTGCCAGCAGCCAAGTAGGGGCCTACTCCTACGAGCAGTACTTC. The chain links TRBV4-2 to TRBJ2-7; maybe TRBD1 (5 bases). The CDR3 length is 15 residues. Germline CDR1 and CDR2: LGHNA and YNFKEQ. Trimming cost V 1 base and J 0 bases, with 10 bases left between them.

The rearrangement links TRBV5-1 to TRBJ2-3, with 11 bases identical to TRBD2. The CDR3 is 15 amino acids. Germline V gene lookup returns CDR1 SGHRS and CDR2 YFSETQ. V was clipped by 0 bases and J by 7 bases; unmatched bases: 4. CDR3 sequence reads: CASSLVSGGANTQYF. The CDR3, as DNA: TGCGCCAGCAGCTTGGTTAGCGGGGGGGCAAATACGCAGTATTTT.

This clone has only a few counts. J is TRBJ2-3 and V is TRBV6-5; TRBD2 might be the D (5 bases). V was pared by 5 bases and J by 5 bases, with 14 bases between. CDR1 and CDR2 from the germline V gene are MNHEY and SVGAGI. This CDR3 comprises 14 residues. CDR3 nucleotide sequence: TGTGCCAGCAGTCCCCAAACTAGAGGAGATACGCAGTATTTT. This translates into CASSPQTRGDTQYF.

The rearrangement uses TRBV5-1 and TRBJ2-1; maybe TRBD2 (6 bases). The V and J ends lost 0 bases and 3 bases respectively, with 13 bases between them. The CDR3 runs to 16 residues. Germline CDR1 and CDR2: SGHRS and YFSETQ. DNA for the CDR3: TGCGCCAGCAGCTTGGGTTTTGGGGGGTACTACAATGAGCAGTTCTTC. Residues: CASSLGFGGYYNEQFF. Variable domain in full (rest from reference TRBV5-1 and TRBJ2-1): KAGVTQTPRYLIKTRGQQVTLSCSPISGHRSVSWYQQTPGQGLQFLFEYFSETQRNKGNFPGRFSGRQFSNSRSEMNVSTLELGDSALYLCASSLGFGGYYNEQFFGPGTRLTVL.

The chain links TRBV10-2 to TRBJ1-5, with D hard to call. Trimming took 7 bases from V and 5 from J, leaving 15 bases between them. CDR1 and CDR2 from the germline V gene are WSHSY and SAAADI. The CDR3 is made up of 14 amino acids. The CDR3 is CASNESGGDQPQHF. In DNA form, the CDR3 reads TGCGCCAGCAACGAATCAGGTGGCGATCAGCCCCAGCATTTT.

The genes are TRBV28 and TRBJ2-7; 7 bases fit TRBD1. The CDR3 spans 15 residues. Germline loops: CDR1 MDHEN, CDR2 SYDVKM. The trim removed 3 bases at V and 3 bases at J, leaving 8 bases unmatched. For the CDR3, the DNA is TGTGCCAGCAGTTTCCTGGACAGGCCCGACTACGAGCAGTACTTC. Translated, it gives CASSFLDRPDYEQYF.

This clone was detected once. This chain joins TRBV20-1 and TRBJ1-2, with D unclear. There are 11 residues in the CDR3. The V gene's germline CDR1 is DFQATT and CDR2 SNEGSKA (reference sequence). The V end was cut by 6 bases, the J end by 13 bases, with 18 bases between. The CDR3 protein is CSADPDSSSTF. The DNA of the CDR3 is TGCAGTGCCGACCCGGACTCCTCGAGCACCTTC.

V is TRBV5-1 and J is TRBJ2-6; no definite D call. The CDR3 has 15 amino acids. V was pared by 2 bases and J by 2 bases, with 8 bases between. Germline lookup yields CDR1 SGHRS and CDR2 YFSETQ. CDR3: CASSFLETGANVLTF. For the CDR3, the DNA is TGCGCCAGCAGCTTCCTAGAGACTGGGGCCAACGTCCTGACTTTC.

The DNA of the CDR3 is TGTGCCTGGGATGACAGGAGGACCTACGAGCAGTACTTC. Encoded protein: CAWDDRRTYEQYF. V is TRBV30 and J is TRBJ2-7; perhaps TRBD1 as D (6 bases). V lost 5 bases and J lost 2, with 13 bases in between. CDR1 and CDR2 (germline): GTSNPN, SVGIG (reference sequence). The CDR3 has 13 residues.

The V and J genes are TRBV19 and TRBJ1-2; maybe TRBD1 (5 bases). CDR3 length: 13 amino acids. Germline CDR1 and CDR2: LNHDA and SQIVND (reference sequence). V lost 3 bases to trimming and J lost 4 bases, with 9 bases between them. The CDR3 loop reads CASSIGRGYGYTF. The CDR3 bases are TGTGCCAGTAGTATCGGGAGGGGCTATGGCTACACCTTC.

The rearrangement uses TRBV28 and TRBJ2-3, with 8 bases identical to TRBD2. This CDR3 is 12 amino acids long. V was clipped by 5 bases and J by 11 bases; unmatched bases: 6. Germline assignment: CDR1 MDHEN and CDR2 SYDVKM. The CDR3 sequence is CASSNRGGEQYF. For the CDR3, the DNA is TGTGCCAGCAGTAACCGGGGGGGGGAGCAGTATTTT.

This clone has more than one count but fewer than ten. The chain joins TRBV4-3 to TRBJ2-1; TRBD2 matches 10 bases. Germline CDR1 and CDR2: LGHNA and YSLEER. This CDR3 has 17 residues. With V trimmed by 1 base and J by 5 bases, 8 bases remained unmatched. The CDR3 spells CASSQGNLAGVDNEQFF. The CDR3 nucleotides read TGCGCCAGCAGCCAAGGAAACCTAGCGGGAGTCGACAATGAGCAGTTCTTC.

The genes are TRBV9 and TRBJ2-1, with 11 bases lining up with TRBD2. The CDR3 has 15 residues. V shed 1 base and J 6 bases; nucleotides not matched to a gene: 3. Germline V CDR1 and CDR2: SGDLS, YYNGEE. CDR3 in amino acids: CASSVTSGSTNEQFF. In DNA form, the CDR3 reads TGTGCCAGCAGCGTAACTAGCGGGAGCACCAATGAGCAGTTCTTC. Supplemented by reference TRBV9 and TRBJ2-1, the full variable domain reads DSGVTQTPKHLITATGQRVTLRCSPRSGDLSVYWYQQSLDQGLQFLIQYYNGEERAKGNILERFSAQQFPDLHSELNLSSLELGDSALYFCASSVTSGSTNEQFFGPGTRLTVL.

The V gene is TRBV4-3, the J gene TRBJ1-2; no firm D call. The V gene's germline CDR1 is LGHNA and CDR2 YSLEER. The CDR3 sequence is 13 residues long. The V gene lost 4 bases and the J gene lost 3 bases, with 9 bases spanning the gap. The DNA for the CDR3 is TGCGCCAGCAGCCCTATCGGGGACTATGGCTACACCTTC. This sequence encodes CASSPIGDYGYTF.

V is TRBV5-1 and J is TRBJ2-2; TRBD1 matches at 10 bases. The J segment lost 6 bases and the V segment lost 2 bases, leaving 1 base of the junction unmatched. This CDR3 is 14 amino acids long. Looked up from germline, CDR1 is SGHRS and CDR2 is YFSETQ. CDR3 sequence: CASSFDRGPGELFF. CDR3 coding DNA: TGCGCCAGCAGCTTTGACAGGGGGCCCGGGGAGCTGTTTTTT.

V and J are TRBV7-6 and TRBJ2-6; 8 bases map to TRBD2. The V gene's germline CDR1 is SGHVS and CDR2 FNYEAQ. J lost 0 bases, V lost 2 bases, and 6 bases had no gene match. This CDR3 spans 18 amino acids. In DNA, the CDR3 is TGTGCCAGCAGCTTATCTCCACTAGCGGCCTCTGGGGCCAACGTCCTGACTTTC. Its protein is CASSLSPLAASGANVLTF.

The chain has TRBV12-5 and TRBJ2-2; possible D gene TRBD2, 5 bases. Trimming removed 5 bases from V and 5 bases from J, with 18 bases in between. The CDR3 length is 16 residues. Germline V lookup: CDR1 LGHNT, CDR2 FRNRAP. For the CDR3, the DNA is TGTGCTAGTGGTAATGGACTTCCTGAATTAACCGGGGAGCTGTTTTTT. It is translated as CASGNGLPELTGELFF.

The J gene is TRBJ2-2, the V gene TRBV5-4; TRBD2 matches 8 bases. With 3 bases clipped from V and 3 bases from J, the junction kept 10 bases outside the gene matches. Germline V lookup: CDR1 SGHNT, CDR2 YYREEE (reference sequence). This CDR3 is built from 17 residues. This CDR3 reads CASSSTAGGPDTGELFF. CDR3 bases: TGTGCCAGCAGCTCTACGGCGGGGGGACCGGACACCGGGGAGCTGTTTTTT.

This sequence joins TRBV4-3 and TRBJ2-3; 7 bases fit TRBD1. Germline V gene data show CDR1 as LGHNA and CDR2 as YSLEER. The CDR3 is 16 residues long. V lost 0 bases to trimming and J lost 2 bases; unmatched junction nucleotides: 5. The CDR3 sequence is CASSQDMGQFTDTQYF. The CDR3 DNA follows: TGCGCCAGCAGCCAAGACATGGGACAGTTCACAGATACGCAGTATTTT.